The 9 T cell receptor beta chains below all came from one sample that was sequenced in a study of spatial heterogeneity in lung cancer. The time point denotes: blood at routine non-recurrence follow-up after resection. In TCRdb, the 5' RACE reads were re-called with MiXCR into one record per CDR3 protein. In the table there are about 120,000 distinct CDR3 sequences, roughly 10% of which are singletons. Source: PBMCs, taken at follow-up. These receptors were obtained from a female donor with early-stage non-small cell lung cancer.

In its sample, this clonotype was seen many times. The gene calls are TRBV4-1 and TRBJ1-3; D perhaps matches TRBD1 (6 bases). The CDR3 sequence is 17 residues long. CDR1 MGHRA and CDR2 YSYEKL come from the germline V gene. V lost 0 bases and J lost 2, with 14 bases in between. The CDR3 bases are TGCGCCAGCAGCCAAGATCCTACAGGGTCTACTGGAAACACCATATATTTT. Encoded protein: CASSQDPTGSTGNTIYF.

This clonotype was seen at least ten times. This chain joins TRBV6-2 or TRBV6-3 and TRBJ2-1; D possibly corresponds to TRBD2 (5 bases). Deletions cut 6 bases from V and 6 bases from J, with 12 bases between. The CDR3 totals 13 residues. CDR1 is MNHEY, CDR2 SVGEGT, per germline. Here the CDR3 reads CASRLTSVNEQFF. CDR3 coding DNA: TGTGCCAGCAGGCTTACTAGTGTCAATGAGCAGTTCTTC.

This clonotype was recorded at least ten times. The chain combines TRBV11-2 with TRBJ1-1; 8 bases are a match to TRBD1. Trimming at V came to 5 bases and at J to 6 bases, leaving 2 bases not matched to a gene. Per the germline V gene, CDR1 is SGHAT and CDR2 is FQNNGV. The CDR3 is made up of 12 amino acids. The chain's CDR3 is CASSRDRSEAFF. CDR3 DNA: TGTGCCAGCAGCCGGGACAGGTCTGAAGCTTTCTTT. Full variable domain (outside the CDR3, taken from reference TRBV11-2 and TRBJ1-1): EAGVAQSPRYKIIEKRQSVAFWCNPISGHATLYWYQQILGQGPKLLIQFQNNGVVDDSQLPKDRFSAERLKGVDSTLKIQPAKLEDSAVYLCASSRDRSEAFFGQGTRLTVV.

The chain couples TRBV19 to TRBJ2-2, with D tentatively TRBD2 (6 bases). In germline, CDR1 is LNHDA, CDR2 SQIVND (reference sequence). The CDR3 consists of 15 residues. Trimming removed 4 bases at V and 3 bases at J, with 12 bases between. The CDR3 protein is CASSSRGLYTGELFF. CDR3 nucleotide sequence: TGTGCCAGTAGTAGCCGCGGACTATACACCGGGGAGCTGTTTTTT.

This clonotype was seen many times. The rearrangement joins TRBV11-2 to TRBJ1-6, with 8 positions matching TRBD1. Germline assignment: CDR1 SGHAT and CDR2 FQNNGV. Trimming cost V 6 bases and J 7 bases; bases outside gene matches: 8. This CDR3 comprises 15 residues. This CDR3 is CASRINRDRNSPLHF. DNA for the CDR3: TGTGCCAGCAGGATCAACCGGGACAGGAATTCACCCCTCCACTTT.

Only a few counts were recorded for this clonotype. The chain links TRBV18 to TRBJ1-1; no clear D. Germline V gene data show CDR1 as KGHSH and CDR2 as LQKENI. The CDR3 is made up of 16 amino acids. The ends were cut back, 3 bases at V and 4 bases at J, with 18 bases in the middle. In DNA, the CDR3 is TGTGCCAGCTCACCCCAGGTTGCCAGGTCGCTCACTGAAGCTTTCTTT. It codes for CASSPQVARSLTEAFF. Combining the CDR3 with reference TRBV18 and TRBJ1-1 gives the whole variable domain NAGVMQNPRHLVRRRGQEARLRCSPMKGHSHVYWYRQLPEEGLKFMVYLQKENIIDESGMPKERFSAEFPKEGPSILRIQQVVRGDSAAYFCASSPQVARSLTEAFFGQGTRLTVV.

This clonotype was seen a few times. V usage is TRBV11-2 and J usage is TRBJ2-1; D unclear. V gave up 3 bases and J gave up 3 bases, with 9 bases separating them. Germline values: CDR1 SGHAT, CDR2 FQNNGV. The CDR3 contains 14 residues. The CDR3 spells CASSLDPSYNEQFF. For the CDR3, the DNA is TGTGCCAGCAGCTTGGACCCGAGCTACAATGAGCAGTTCTTC.

The chain uses TRBV9 and TRBJ2-1; 10 bases line up with TRBD1. The CDR3 is 15 amino acids. The germline V gene has CDR1 SGDLS and CDR2 YYNGEE. The V gene end was trimmed by 2 bases and the J gene end by 6 bases; junction bases not matched to a gene: 5. The chain's CDR3 is CASSVGGTGVNEQFF. CDR3 bases: TGTGCCAGCAGCGTGGGCGGGACAGGGGTCAATGAGCAGTTCTTC.

This clonotype was seen at least ten times. V and J are TRBV24-1 and TRBJ2-1; 10 bases line up with TRBD1. This CDR3 has 16 residues. With 4 bases clipped from V and 3 bases from J, the junction kept 5 bases outside the gene matches. Germline V gene lookup returns CDR1 KGHDR and CDR2 SFDVKD. The CDR3: CATSEVTGGLYNEQFF. For the CDR3, the DNA is TGTGCCACCAGTGAAGTGACAGGGGGCCTCTACAATGAGCAGTTCTTC.